The sample holds one count of the clone carrying this T cell receptor (beta chain). The data are from a study of T cells after yellow fever vaccination. Looked up from germline, CDR1 is KGHSH and CDR2 is LQKENI. The CDR3 has 15 residues. Trimming cost V 3 bases and J 0 bases, with 12 bases left between them. One entry per CDR3 protein results from TCRdb running MiXCR on the 5' RACE reads. Of roughly 300,000 distinct CDR3 sequences in the sample, around 8.1% were seen once. Sequences were derived from PBMCs, sampled roughly 47 days after the first yellow fever vaccination. V usage is TRBV18 and J usage is TRBJ2-7; TRBD1 might be the D (5 bases). This TCR was recovered from a man younger than 30 who received the YFV17D yellow fever vaccine. CDR3 sequence: CASSPQGWSSYEQYF. The CDR3 nucleotides are TGTGCCAGCTCACCCCAGGGCTGGAGCTCCTACGAGCAGTACTTC.